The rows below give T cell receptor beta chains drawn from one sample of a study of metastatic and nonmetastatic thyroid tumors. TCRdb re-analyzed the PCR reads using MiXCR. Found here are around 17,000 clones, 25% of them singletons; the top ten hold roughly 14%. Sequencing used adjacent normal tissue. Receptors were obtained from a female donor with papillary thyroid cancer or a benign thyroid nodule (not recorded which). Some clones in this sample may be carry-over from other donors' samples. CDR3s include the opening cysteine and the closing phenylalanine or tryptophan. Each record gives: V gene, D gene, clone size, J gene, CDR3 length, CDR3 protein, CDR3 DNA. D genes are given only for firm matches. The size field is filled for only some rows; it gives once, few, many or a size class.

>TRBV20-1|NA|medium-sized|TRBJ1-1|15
CSGKSDRGMNTEAFF
TGCAGTGGTAAATCAGACCGAGGGATGAACACTGAAGCTTTCTTT
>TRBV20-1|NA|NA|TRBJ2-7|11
CSASDYLEQYF
TGCAGTGCTTCGGACTACCTCGAGCAGTACTTC
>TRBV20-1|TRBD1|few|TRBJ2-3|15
CSASGGQVGTDTQYF
TGCAGTGCTAGTGGGGGACAGGTCGGCACAGATACGCAGTATTTT
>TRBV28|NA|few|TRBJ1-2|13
CASSLGVNYGYTF
TGTGCCAGCAGTTTGGGGGTTAACTATGGCTACACCTTC
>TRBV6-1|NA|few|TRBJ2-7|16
CASSGTGASGSYEQYF
TGTGCCAGCAGCGGAACGGGTGCTTCAGGGTCCTACGAGCAGTACTTC
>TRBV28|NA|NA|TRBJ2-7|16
CASSPSSVASSYEQYF
TGTGCCAGCAGTCCGAGTAGTGTCGCCAGCTCCTACGAGCAGTACTTC
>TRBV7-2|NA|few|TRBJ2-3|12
CASSHGEDTQYF
TGTGCCAGCAGCCATGGGGAAGATACGCAGTATTTT
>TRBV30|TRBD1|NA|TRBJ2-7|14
CAWSAGQGSYEQYF
TGTGCCTGGAGTGCGGGACAGGGTTCCTACGAGCAGTACTTC
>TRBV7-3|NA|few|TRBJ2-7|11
CASSPPHEQYF
TGTGCCAGCAGCCCCCCCCACGAGCAGTACTTC
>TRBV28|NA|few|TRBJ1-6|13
CASRDSNNSPLHF
TGTGCCAGCAGGGACAGCAATAATTCACCCCTCCACTTT
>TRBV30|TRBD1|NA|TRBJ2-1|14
CAWSGDRGYNEQFF
TGTGCCTGGAGTGGAGACAGGGGGTACAATGAGCAGTTCTTC
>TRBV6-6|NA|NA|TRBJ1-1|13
CASSYPHDGEAFF
TGTGCCAGCAGTTACCCCCACGACGGGGAAGCTTTCTTT
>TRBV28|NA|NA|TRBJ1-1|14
CASRRDAKNTEAFF
TGTGCCAGCAGGAGGGACGCAAAGAACACTGAAGCTTTCTTT
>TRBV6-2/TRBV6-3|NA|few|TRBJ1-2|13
CASSPGGNYGYTF
TGTGCCAGCAGTCCGGGTGGGAACTATGGCTACACCTTC
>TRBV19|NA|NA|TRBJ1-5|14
CASSTPDSNQPQHF
TGTGCCAGTAGTACCCCGGATAGCAATCAGCCCCAGCATTTT
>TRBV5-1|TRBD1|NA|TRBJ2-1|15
CASSQWTGGNNEQFF
TGCGCCAGCAGCCAGTGGACAGGGGGCAACAATGAGCAGTTCTTC
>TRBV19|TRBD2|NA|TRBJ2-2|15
CASTRLAGGNGELFF
TGTGCCAGTACCAGACTAGCGGGAGGTAACGGGGAGCTGTTTTTT
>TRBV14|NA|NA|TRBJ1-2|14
CASSQDLGDYGYTF
TGTGCCAGCAGCCAAGATCTCGGCGACTATGGCTACACCTTC
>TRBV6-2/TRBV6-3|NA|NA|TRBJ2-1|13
CASSYSFLAGQFF
TGTGCCAGCAGTTACTCGTTTCTAGCCGGGCAGTTCTTC
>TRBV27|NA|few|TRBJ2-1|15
CASSLGTTSYNEQFF
TGTGCCAGCAGTTTAGGGACAACCTCCTACAATGAGCAGTTCTTC
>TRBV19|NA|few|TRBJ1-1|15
CASSIEGGPNTEAFF
TGTGCCAGTAGTATAGAGGGAGGGCCGAACACTGAAGCTTTCTTT
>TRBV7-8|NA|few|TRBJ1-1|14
CASSLLLLNTEAFF
TGTGCCAGCAGCTTACTCCTCCTGAACACTGAAGCTTTCTTT
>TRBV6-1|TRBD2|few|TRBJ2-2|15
CASSLAGANTGELFF
TGTGCCAGCAGTCTAGCGGGGGCGAACACCGGGGAGCTGTTTTTT
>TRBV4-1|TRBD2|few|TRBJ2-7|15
CASSQDREVPYEQYF
TGCGCCAGCAGCCAAGATCGGGAGGTTCCCTACGAGCAGTACTTC
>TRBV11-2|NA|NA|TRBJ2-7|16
CASSPFVGWYSYEQYF
TGTGCCAGCAGCCCCTTTGTAGGGTGGTACTCCTACGAGCAGTACTTC
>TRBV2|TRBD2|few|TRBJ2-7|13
CASSPGLSYEQYF
TGTGCCAGCAGTCCGGGACTATCCTACGAGCAGTACTTC
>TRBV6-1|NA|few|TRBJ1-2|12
CAGGEGFGGYTF
TGTGCCGGAGGGGAGGGTTTTGGTGGCTACACCTTC